This T cell receptor beta chain was retrieved from a study of T-cell memory formation after mild COVID-19. Notes on the study in general: CD4+ clones that contracted lay mainly in CM and EM; CD8+ ones lay in EMRA.

CDR1 is SGHRS, CDR2 YFSETQ, per germline. The V gene lost 4 bases and the J gene lost 0 bases, with 13 bases spanning the gap. The CDR3 is 15 amino acids. Researchers used 5'RACE with constant-segment primers to make TCR alpha and TCR beta cDNA libraries that carry sample barcodes and UMIs. TCRdb recomputed calls from the 5' RACE reads with MiXCR, one row per CDR3 protein. The sample lists hundreds of thousands of distinct CDR3 sequences, around 13% occurring once. To note about this clonotype: Its antigen is not known.

The sequence was obtained from a man aged 18 to 29 who had mild COVID-19 (a few samples of this study predate the infection). Cell type and time point are not known. The J gene is TRBJ1-1, the V gene TRBV5-1; D is uncertain. Sequenced: PBMCs or a T cell subset sorted from them (not recorded which). CDR3 sequence reads: CASSEALGMNTEAFF. For the CDR3, the DNA is TGCGCCAGCAGCGAGGCCCTTGGGATGAACACTGAAGCTTTCTTT.